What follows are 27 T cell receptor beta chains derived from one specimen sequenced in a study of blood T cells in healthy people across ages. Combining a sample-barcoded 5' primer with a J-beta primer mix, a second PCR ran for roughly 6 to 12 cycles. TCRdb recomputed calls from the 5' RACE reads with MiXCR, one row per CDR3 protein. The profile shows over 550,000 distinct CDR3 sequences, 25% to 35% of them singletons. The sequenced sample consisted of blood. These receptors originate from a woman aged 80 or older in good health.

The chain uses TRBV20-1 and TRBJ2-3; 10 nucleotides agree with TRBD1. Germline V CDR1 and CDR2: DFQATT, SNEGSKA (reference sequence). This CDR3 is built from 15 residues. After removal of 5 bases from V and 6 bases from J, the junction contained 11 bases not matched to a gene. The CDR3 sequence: CSAGLQDRGTDTQYF. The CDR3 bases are TGCAGTGCTGGTCTCCAGGACAGGGGGACCGATACGCAGTATTTT.

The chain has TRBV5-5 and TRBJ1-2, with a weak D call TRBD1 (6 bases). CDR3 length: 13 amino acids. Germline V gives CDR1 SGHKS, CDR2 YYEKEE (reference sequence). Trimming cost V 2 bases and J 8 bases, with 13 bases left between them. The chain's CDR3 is CASSLFGGPGYTF. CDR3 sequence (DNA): TGTGCCAGCAGCTTATTTGGGGGCCCGGGCTACACCTTC.

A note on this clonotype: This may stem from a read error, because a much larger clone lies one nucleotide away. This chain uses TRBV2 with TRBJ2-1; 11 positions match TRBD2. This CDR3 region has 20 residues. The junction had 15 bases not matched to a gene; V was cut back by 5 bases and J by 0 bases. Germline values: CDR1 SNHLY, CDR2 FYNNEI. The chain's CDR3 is CASSPFSGGALRSSYNEQFF. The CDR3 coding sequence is TGTGCCAGCAGTCCCTTTAGCGGGGGGGCATTGCGGTCCTCCTACAATGAGCAGTTCTTC.

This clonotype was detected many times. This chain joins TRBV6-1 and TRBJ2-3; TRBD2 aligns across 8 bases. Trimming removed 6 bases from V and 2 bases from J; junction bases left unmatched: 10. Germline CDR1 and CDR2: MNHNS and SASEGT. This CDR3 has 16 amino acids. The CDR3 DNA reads TGTGCCAGCAGCCCACGCGGACTAGCCCCCACAGATACGCAGTATTTT. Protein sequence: CASSPRGLAPTDTQYF.

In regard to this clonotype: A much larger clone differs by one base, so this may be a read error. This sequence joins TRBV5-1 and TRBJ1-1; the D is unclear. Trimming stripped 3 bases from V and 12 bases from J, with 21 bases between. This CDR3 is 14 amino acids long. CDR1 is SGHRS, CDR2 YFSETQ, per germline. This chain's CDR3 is CASSWSSLSGQTFF. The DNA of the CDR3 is TGCGCCAGCAGCTGGTCTTCCTTGAGCGGTCAAACTTTCTTT.

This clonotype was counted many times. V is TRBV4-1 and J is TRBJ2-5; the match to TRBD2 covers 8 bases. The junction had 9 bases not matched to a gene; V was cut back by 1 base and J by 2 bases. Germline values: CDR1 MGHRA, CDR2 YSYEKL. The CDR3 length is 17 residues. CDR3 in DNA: TGCGCCAGCAGCCAAGTAACGCCGCGGGGGGTACAAGAGACCCAGTACTTC. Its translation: CASSQVTPRGVQETQYF.

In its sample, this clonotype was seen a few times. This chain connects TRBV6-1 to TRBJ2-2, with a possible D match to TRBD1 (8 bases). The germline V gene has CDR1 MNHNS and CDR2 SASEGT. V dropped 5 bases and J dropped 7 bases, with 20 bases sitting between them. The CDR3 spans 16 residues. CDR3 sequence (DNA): TGTGCCAGCAGTCCCAGCGGGACAGGAAGGTTCGGGGAGCTGTTTTTT. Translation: CASSPSGTGRFGELFF.

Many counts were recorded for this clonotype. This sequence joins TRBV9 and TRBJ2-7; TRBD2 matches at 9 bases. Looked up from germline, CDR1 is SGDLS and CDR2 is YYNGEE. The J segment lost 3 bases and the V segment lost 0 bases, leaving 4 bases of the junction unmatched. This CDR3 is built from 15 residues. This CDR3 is CASSVGLAAHYEQYF. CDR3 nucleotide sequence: TGTGCCAGCAGCGTAGGACTAGCGGCACACTACGAGCAGTACTTC.

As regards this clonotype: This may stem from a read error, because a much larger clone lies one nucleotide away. The CDR3 here is CASSIRGREQVF. The CDR3 coding sequence is TGTGCCAGCAGTATCAGGGGTCGTGAGCAGGTCTTC. The rearrangement uses TRBV6-6 and TRBJ2-1, with a possible D match to TRBD1 (6 bases). This CDR3 is built from 12 residues. The germline gives CDR1 MNHNY, CDR2 SVGAGI (reference sequence).

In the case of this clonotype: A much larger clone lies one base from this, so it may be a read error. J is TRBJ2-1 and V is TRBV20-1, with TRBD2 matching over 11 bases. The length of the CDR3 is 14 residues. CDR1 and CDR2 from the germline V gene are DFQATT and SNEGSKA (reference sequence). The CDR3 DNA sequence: TGCAGTGCTCGGAGTACTAGCGGGGGCAATGAGCGGTTCTTC. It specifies CSARSTSGGNERFF.

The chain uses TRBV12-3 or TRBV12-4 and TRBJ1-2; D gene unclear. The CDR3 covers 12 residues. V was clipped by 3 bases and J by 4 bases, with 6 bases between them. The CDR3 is CASSLDCYGYTF. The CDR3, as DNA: TGTGCCAGCAGTTTGGACTGCTATGGCTACACCTTC.

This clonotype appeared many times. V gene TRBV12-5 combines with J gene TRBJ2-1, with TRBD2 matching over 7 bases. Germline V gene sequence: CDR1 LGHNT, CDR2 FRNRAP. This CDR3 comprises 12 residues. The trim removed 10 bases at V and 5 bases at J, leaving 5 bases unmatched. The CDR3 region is CATGRGNNEQFF. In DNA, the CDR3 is TGTGCTACTGGGAGGGGCAACAATGAGCAGTTCTTC.

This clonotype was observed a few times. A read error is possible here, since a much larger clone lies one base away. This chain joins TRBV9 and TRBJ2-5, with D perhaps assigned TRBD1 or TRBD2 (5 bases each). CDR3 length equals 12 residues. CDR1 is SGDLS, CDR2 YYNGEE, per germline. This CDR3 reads CAGRGQGETQYF. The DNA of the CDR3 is TGTGCCGGCAGAGGGCAGGGAGAGACCCAGTACTTC.

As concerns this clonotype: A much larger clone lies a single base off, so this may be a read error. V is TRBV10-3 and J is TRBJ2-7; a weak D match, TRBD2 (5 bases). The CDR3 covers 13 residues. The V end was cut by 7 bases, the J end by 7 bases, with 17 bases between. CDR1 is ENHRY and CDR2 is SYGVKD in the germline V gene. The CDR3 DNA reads TGTGCCATCACCTCCGAGGGTTACAATGAGCAGTACTTC. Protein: CAITSEGYNEQYF.

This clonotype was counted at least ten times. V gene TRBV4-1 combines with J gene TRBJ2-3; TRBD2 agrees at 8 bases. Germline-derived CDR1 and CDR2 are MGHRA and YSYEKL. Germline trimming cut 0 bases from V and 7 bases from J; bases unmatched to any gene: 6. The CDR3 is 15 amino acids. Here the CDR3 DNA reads TGCGCCAGCAGCCAAGATCCCGGGGGGGCAAATACGCAGTATTTT. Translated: CASSQDPGGANTQYF.

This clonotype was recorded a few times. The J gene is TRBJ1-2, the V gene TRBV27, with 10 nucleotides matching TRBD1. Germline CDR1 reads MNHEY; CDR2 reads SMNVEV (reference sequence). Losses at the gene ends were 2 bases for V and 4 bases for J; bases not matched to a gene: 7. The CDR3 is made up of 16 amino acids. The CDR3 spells CASSLKGTGAIYGYTF. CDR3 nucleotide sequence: TGTGCCAGCAGTTTAAAGGGGACAGGGGCTATCTATGGCTACACCTTC.

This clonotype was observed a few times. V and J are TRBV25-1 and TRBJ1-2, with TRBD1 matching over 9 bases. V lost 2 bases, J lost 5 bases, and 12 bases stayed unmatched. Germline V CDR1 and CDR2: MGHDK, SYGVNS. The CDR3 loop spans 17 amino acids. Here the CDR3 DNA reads TGTGCCAGCAGTGAAAGGGGTGACAGGGGGGCAAGGTATGGCTACACCTTC. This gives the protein CASSERGDRGARYGYTF.

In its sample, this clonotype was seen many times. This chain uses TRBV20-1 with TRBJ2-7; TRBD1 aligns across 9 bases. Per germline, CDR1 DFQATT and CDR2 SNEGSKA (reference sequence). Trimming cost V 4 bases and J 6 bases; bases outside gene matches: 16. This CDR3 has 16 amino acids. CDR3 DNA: TGCAGTGCTACCCCCGGGACAGGGAAAATGGCGTCCGAGCAGTACTTC. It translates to CSATPGTGKMASEQYF.

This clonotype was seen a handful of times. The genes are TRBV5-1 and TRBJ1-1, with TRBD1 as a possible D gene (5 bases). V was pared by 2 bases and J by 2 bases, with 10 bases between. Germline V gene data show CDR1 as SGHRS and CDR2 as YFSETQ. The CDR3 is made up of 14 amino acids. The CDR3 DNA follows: TGCGCCAGCAGCTTAGAACAGGTAAACACTGAAGCTTTCTTT. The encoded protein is CASSLEQVNTEAFF.

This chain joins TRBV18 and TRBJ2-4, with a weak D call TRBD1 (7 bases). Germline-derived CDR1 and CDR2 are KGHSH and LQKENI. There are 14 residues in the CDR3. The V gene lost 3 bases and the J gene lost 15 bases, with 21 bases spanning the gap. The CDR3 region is CASSPGTARETLYF. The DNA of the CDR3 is TGTGCCAGCTCACCGGGGACAGCACGGGAGACCCTGTACTTC.

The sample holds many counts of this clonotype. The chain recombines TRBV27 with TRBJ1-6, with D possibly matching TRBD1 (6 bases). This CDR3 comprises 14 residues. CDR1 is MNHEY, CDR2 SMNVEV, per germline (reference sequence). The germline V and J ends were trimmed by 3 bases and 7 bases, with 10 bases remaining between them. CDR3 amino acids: CASSFYGGNSPLHF. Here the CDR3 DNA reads TGTGCCAGCAGTTTCTATGGGGGCAATTCACCCCTCCACTTT.

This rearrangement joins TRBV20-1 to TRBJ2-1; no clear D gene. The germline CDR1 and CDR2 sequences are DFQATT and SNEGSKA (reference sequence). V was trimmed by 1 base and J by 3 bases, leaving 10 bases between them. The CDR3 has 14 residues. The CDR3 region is CSARGEGRYNEQFF. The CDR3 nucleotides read TGCAGTGCTAGAGGGGAAGGGCGCTACAATGAGCAGTTCTTC.

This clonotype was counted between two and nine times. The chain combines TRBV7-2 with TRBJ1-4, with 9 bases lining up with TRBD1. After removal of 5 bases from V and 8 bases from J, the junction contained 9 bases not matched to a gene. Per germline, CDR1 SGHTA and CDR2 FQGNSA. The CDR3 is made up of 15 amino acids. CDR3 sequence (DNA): TGTGCCAGCAGCCCGGGGCACAGGGGGCCCGAAAAACTGTTTTTT. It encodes CASSPGHRGPEKLFF.

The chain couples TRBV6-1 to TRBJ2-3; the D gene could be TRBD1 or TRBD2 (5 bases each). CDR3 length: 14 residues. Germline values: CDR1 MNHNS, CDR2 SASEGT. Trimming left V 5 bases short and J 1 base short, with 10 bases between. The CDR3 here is CASSLRDGTDTQYF. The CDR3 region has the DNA TGTGCCAGCAGTTTAAGGGACGGCACAGATACGCAGTATTTT.

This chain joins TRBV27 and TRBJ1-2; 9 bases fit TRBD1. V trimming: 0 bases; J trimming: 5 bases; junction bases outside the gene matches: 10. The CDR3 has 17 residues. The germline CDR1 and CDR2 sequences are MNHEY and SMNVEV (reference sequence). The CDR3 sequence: CASSLSGGGQGRYGYTF. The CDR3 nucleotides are TGTGCCAGCAGTTTATCAGGGGGGGGACAGGGCCGATATGGCTACACCTTC.

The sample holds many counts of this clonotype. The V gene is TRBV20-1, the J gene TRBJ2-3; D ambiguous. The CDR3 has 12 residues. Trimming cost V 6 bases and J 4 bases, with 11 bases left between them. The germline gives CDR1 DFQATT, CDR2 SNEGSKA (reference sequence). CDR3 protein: CSADKSSDTQYF. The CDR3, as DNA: TGCAGTGCCGATAAATCTTCAGATACGCAGTATTTT.

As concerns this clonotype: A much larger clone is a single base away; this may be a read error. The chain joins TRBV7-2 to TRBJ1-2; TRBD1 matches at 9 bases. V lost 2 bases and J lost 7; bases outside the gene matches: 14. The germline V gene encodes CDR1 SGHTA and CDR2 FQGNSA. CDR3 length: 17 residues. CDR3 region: CASSLSRQGVEGSGYTF. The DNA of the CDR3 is TGTGCCAGCAGCTTATCCCGACAGGGGGTCGAGGGTTCTGGCTACACCTTC.